Each of the 5 T cell receptor beta chains below was sequenced from the same sample in a study of CD8+ T cells in alopecia areata. The treatment was: oral pan-JAK inhibitor, 5-10 mg twice daily. Extraction and reverse transcription of RNA yielded cDNA as the sequencing template. The method was immunoSEQ multiplex PCR; TCRdb's version includes in-frame clones alone and lacks a portion of them. The table includes 110,000 to 150,000 clones, 45% to 60% detected once. The sequences come from CD8+ T cells sorted from blood, collected at week 4, from a patient treated with tofacitinib. These receptors all stem from a human donor with alopecia areata.

CDR3 coding DNA: TGTGCCAGCAGTTACGAGGCAGGTACCTATGGCTACACCTTC. This gives the protein CASSYEAGTYGYTF. The V call is TRBV6-5, the J call TRBJ1-2; D not resolved. Germline CDR1 and CDR2: MNHEY and SVGAGI. V lost 2 bases, J lost 4 bases, and 11 bases lay in between. This CDR3 has 14 amino acids.

The V and J genes are TRBV7-9 and TRBJ2-5; D remains unclear. The CDR3 is 13 amino acids. V lost 6 bases and J 4 bases, leaving 12 bases between the germline ends. Germline values: CDR1 SEHNR, CDR2 FQNEAQ (reference sequence). DNA for the CDR3: TGTGCCAGCAGGGAAGGATGGGGAGAGACCCAGTACTTC. Translated: CASREGWGETQYF. Using reference TRBV7-9 and TRBJ2-5 for the parts outside the CDR3, the full variable domain is DTGVSQNPRHKITKRGQNVTFRCDPISEHNRLYWYRQTLGQGPEFLTYFQNEAQLEKSRLLSDRFSAERPKGSFSTLEIQRTEQGDSAMYLCASREGWGETQYFGPGTRLLVL.

V usage is TRBV14 and J usage is TRBJ2-1; D is unresolved. The CDR3 loop spans 13 amino acids. Trimming cost V 6 bases and J 6 bases, with 12 bases left between them. Germline loops: CDR1 SGHDN, CDR2 FVKESK. The CDR3 protein is CASRPHLVNEQFF. CDR3 sequence (DNA): TGTGCCAGCAGACCACACCTGGTCAATGAGCAGTTCTTC.

The table lists this clone with a few counts. V usage is TRBV5-6 and J usage is TRBJ1-2, with 8 positions matching TRBD1. Unmatched junction bases numbered 7, after V lost 0 bases and J lost 6 bases. The germline CDR1 and CDR2 sequences are SGHDT and YYEEEE. This CDR3 has 15 amino acids. CDR3 sequence (DNA): TGTGCCAGCAGCTTGGCCCCCCAGGGGGCGGATGGCTACACCTTC. This gives the protein CASSLAPQGADGYTF.

The chain uses TRBV6-1 and TRBJ2-3; 8 bases match TRBD1. The trim removed 2 bases at V and 4 bases at J, leaving 5 bases unmatched. The CDR3 loop spans 15 amino acids. CDR1 is MNHNS and CDR2 is SASEGT in the germline V gene. The CDR3 DNA sequence: TGTGCCAGCAGTGAAATGACAGGGGCGGCAGATACGCAGTATTTT. This encodes CASSEMTGAADTQYF.